Listed below are T cell receptor beta chains from one sample, sequenced in a study of shared clonotypes between healthy human individuals. Repertoires were generated with immunoSEQ multiplex PCR, while TCRdb's copy carries only in-frame clones and drops some. The table has about 700,000 clones, 74% seen once; the top ten hold 1.5% to 2%. The sequencing input was memory CD4+ T cells sorted from blood. The source is a woman under 40 in good health. Both conserved end residues are part of each CDR3. The D gene is left open where the match is weak. Size tells how often a clone was seen (once, few, many) or the class of an expanded clone, and some rows leave it out.

V gene	J gene	clone size	D gene	CDR3 DNA	CDR3 protein
TRBV5-1	TRBJ2-3	once	-	TGCGCCAGCAGCCTGAGGAGTCTTAAACCAGATACGCAGTATTTT	CASSLRSLKPDTQYF
TRBV28	TRBJ1-2	-	-	TGTGCCAGCAGTCCGTTCGGGACGGCCTCCTACTATGGCTACACCTTC	CASSPFGTASYYGYTF
TRBV27	TRBJ1-1	-	TRBD1	TGTGCCAGCAGTTCCCCGGGACAGGGAACCACTGAAGCTTTCTTT	CASSSPGQGTTEAFF
TRBV2	TRBJ2-1	many	TRBD2	TGTGCCAGCAGTGAGCCCGGGACTAGCACCCTCAATGAGCAGTTCTTC	CASSEPGTSTLNEQFF
TRBV9	TRBJ2-3	few	TRBD2	TGTGCCAGCAGCTCAGGGACTAGTACGGATACGCAGTATTTT	CASSSGTSTDTQYF
TRBV18	TRBJ2-7	-	TRBD2	TGTGCCAGCTCACCCGGACTAGCGGGAGGGGGCGAGCAGTACTTC	CASSPGLAGGGEQYF
TRBV5-1	TRBJ1-3	-	-	TGCGCCAGCAGCTCGGGGCTAGAGGCTGGAAACACCATATATTTT	CASSSGLEAGNTIYF
TRBV21-1	TRBJ2-7	-	-	TGTGCCAGCATCGGTGGGTACTCCTACGAGCAGTACTTC	CASIGGYSYEQYF
TRBV5-5	TRBJ1-5	-	TRBD1	TGTGCCAGCAGCTCACAGGGGACGGGTGAGCCCCAGCATTTT	CASSSQGTGEPQHF
TRBV11-2	TRBJ1-2	-	TRBD1	TGTGCCAGCAGCTCAAGCGGGACAGTAGACCTTGGCTACACCTTC	CASSSSGTVDLGYTF
TRBV29-1	TRBJ2-7	once	-	TGCAGCGTTGCGGACAGCTCCTACGAGCAGTACTTC	CSVADSSYEQYF
TRBV11-3	TRBJ2-7	-	-	TGTGCCAGCAGCTTAGGATGGGGGGCTGACGAGCAGTACTTC	CASSLGWGADEQYF
TRBV7-2	TRBJ2-1	-	-	TGTGCCAGCAGCGCCGGGAGTAACAATGAGCAGTTCTTC	CASSAGSNNEQFF
TRBV7-9	TRBJ2-7	-	-	TGTGCCAGCAGACAGGGTTCGGGTGAGCAGTACTTC	CASRQGSGEQYF
TRBV27	TRBJ2-7	-	-	TGTGCCAGCAGTTCAGTCTCCTACGAGCAGTACTTC	CASSSVSYEQYF
TRBV11-1	TRBJ2-5	-	-	TGTGCCAGCAGCTTGGGGATTTCGTTGGAGACCCAGTACTTC	CASSLGISLETQYF
TRBV2	TRBJ2-5	-	-	TGTGCCAGCAGTAGGAACCCCACAGGGCGAGAGACCCAGTACTTC	CASSRNPTGRETQYF
TRBV9	TRBJ2-5	many	TRBD2	TGTGCCAGCAGCGTAGCTCAGACTAGCGTGCAGACCCAGTACTTC	CASSVAQTSVQTQYF
TRBV2	TRBJ1-4	-	TRBD1	TGTGCCAGCAGCGATCCGGGACAGGGTACGTCTAATGAAAAACTGTTTTTT	CASSDPGQGTSNEKLFF
TRBV27	TRBJ2-3	-	-	TGTGCCAGCAGTTTTTTGGGAAATACGCAGTATTTT	CASSFLGNTQYF
TRBV7-9	TRBJ2-6	many	-	TGTGCCAGCAGCCCCTACGAACACGAGTCTGGGGCCAACGTCCTGACTTTC	CASSPYEHESGANVLTF
TRBV18	TRBJ1-2	once	TRBD1	TGTGCCAGCTCACCAATGACAGGGGTATATGGCTACACCTTC	CASSPMTGVYGYTF
TRBV6-1	TRBJ2-7	-	TRBD1	TGTGCCAGCTCGAGACAGGGGGGTAACGGTGAGCAGTACTTC	CASSRQGGNGEQYF
TRBV29-1	TRBJ2-1	-	-	TGCAGCGTTGCCCCGGGTAATGAGCAGTTCTTC	CSVAPGNEQFF